These T cell receptor beta chains were read from a single sample in a study of CD8 T cells in Susac syndrome. TCRdb re-derived calls from the immunoSEQ multiplex PCR reads in MiXCR, one entry per CDR3 protein. The table includes tens of thousands of distinct CDR3 sequences, 95% to 97% detected once. Sequencing input: CD8+ T cells from PBMCs. The receptors come from a human donor with Susac syndrome. The CDR3 runs from the conserved cysteine through the conserved F or W. D genes are given only for firm matches. Size is omitted from some rows. Given values are once, few, many or a class for expanded clones.

v_call	clone_size	d_call	j_call	cdr3_nt	cdr3_aa
TRBV30	NA	TRBD1	TRBJ2-7	TGTGCCTGGAACGGACAGGACAACTCCTACGAGCAGTACTTC	CAWNGQDNSYEQYF
TRBV11-1	NA	TRBD1	TRBJ2-1	TGTGCCAGCAGCGTTACAGGGGGCTCGGCATATGGGACAAGGGACAATGAGCAGTTCTTC	CASSVTGGSAYGTRDNEQFF
TRBV29-1	NA	NA	TRBJ2-1	TGCAGCGTTGATGGGCAGGGTGTGGATGAGCAGTTCTTC	CSVDGQGVDEQFF
TRBV29-1	NA	NA	TRBJ2-2	TGCAGCGTTGTCAAGTTCGGCGGTTCGAACACCGGGGAGCTGTTTTTT	CSVVKFGGSNTGELFF
TRBV9	once	TRBD2	TRBJ2-1	TGTGCCAGCAGCGTAAAGGCGGGGGGCCCGGGGGAGCAGTTCTTC	CASSVKAGGPGEQFF
TRBV13	NA	NA	TRBJ1-2	TGTGCCAGCACCGAAACGGGGGTGGCGAATGGCTACACCTTC	CASTETGVANGYTF
TRBV6-4	NA	NA	TRBJ1-6	TGTGCCAGCAGTGACCAGCCTAATTCACCCCTCCACTTT	CASSDQPNSPLHF
TRBV4-2	once	NA	TRBJ2-3	TGTGCCAGCAGCCCCCTGGGTGGAGGCGGAGATACGCAGTATTTT	CASSPLGGGGDTQYF
TRBV18	NA	NA	TRBJ2-7	TGTGCCAGCTCACCATTCAGGGCAGGGGCAATCTACGAGCAGTACTTC	CASSPFRAGAIYEQYF
TRBV9	NA	NA	TRBJ2-6	TGTGCCAGCAGCGTATCCAGGCACACCCGCTCTGGGGCCAACGTCCTGACTTTC	CASSVSRHTRSGANVLTF
TRBV5-6	NA	TRBD2	TRBJ2-5	TGTGCCAGCAGCTTGGAAGACCGGAAGGGAGGGGAGAGAGAGACCCAGTACTTC	CASSLEDRKGGERETQYF
TRBV5-4	NA	TRBD2	TRBJ2-7	TGTGCCAGCAGCTTAGGCGGGAGTATCTACGAGCAGTACTTC	CASSLGGSIYEQYF
TRBV5-4	few	NA	TRBJ2-1	TGTGCCAGCAGCTTGAATAATGAGCAGTTCTTC	CASSLNNEQFF
TRBV7-9	NA	NA	TRBJ2-1	TGTGCCAGCAGCCCCCCTCTGTCGTATGAGCAGTTCTTC	CASSPPLSYEQFF
TRBV30	NA	NA	TRBJ2-2	TGTGCCTGGAGTGAGGGGGTAGGGACCTACACCGGGGAGCTGTTTTTT	CAWSEGVGTYTGELFF
TRBV6-5	once	NA	TRBJ2-1	TGTGCCAGCAGACCCGAAGGACGAGGCAATGAGCAGTTCTTC	CASRPEGRGNEQFF
TRBV6-5	NA	NA	TRBJ2-5	TGTGCCAGCAGTCGCGACCACGGAGAGACCCAGTACTTC	CASSRDHGETQYF
TRBV29-1	NA	NA	TRBJ1-1	TGCAGCGTTGAGGGTCAGACCAACACTGAAGCTTTCTTT	CSVEGQTNTEAFF
TRBV5-6	NA	NA	TRBJ1-1	TGTGCCAGCAGCTTGGGAGGGATGAACACTGAAGCTTTCTTT	CASSLGGMNTEAFF
TRBV29-1	NA	NA	TRBJ1-2	TGCAGCGTTTTGGCCCCCCGACAGGCCTCTGGCTACACCTTC	CSVLAPRQASGYTF
TRBV4-1	once	NA	TRBJ1-2	TGCGCCAGCAGCCAAGTCGGGGGGACGGATGGCTACACCTTC	CASSQVGGTDGYTF
TRBV29-1	NA	NA	TRBJ2-7	TGCAGCGTTGATGGGGGGTCGGAGCAGTACTTC	CSVDGGSEQYF
TRBV27	NA	TRBD1	TRBJ1-5	TGTGCCAGCAGTACACAGGGGATAAATCAGCCCCAGCATTTT	CASSTQGINQPQHF
TRBV5-6	NA	TRBD1	TRBJ2-5	TGTGCCAGCAGCTTAGGAGGGACAGGGGGCATGGAGACCCAGTACTTC	CASSLGGTGGMETQYF
TRBV3-1	NA	NA	TRBJ2-1	TGTGCCAGCAGCCCCCCCAGACGGGGCAATGAGCAGTTCTTC	CASSPPRRGNEQFF
TRBV18	NA	NA	TRBJ1-5	TGTGCCAGCTCACTAGTCCCCCGGGATCAGCCCCAGCATTTT	CASSLVPRDQPQHF